This T cell receptor beta chain appears in the sequencing data of a study of blood T cells in healthy people across ages. Study-wide background: Per two T cells, about one barcoded beta molecule was captured through template switching.

Deletions cut 2 bases from V and 2 bases from J, with 6 bases between. The germline gives CDR1 SGHDN, CDR2 FVKESK. The CDR3 sequence is 13 residues long. Primers used in a second PCR of roughly 6 to 12 cycles were a sample-barcoded 5' primer and a J-beta primer mix. Every single cDNA molecule received a tag from a template-switch adaptor with 12 random nucleotides. TCRdb analysed the 5' RACE reads with MiXCR anew, one entry per CDR3 protein. The data hold some 790,000 distinct CDR3 sequences, with about 30% observed a single time. The sequence came from a woman aged 80 or over in good health. The sample was blood. The chain combines TRBV14 with TRBJ1-2; D remains unclear. The CDR3 loop is CASSQFLNYGYTF. The CDR3 DNA reads as TGTGCCAGCAGCCAATTCTTGAACTATGGCTACACCTTC.